This T cell receptor (beta chain) appears in the sequencing data of a study of blood T cell repertoires in COVID-19. Across the study: Sites in the United States, Italy and Spain provided acute and convalescent COVID-19 samples.

Study members were between about 18 and 89 years old and lived in around 24 US regions. Cohorts were assigned according to the clinical history that participants reported. Authors' data handling: Counts of nucleated cells, estimated from reference gene primer amplification, were obtained. Produced via immunoSEQ multiplex PCR; TCRdb's table is partial and in-frame only. D and trimming were read from the DNA, whereas the V and J calls and clone size are those reported in that table. The sample shows 220,000 or so clones, 84% of them seen only once. Germline values: CDR1 KGHSH, CDR2 LQKENI. The germline V and J ends were trimmed by 5 bases and 4 bases, with 17 bases remaining between them. The CDR3 runs to 15 residues.

The source is a woman in her forties who had recovered from COVID-19. The V gene is TRBV18, the J gene TRBJ1-1; D ambiguous. The specimen sequenced was PBMCs or T cells enriched from blood (not recorded which). In DNA form, the CDR3 reads TGTGCCAGCTCAAAGGAAGGGTTCGGAGGCACTGAAGCTTTCTTT. Protein sequence: CASSKEGFGGTEAFF.